This TCR beta chain was sequenced for a study of cytomegalovirus exposure and HLA in healthy donors. PCR amplification relied on 60 Vbeta primers (plus 13 Jbeta primers). Data came from immunoSEQ multiplex PCR; TCRdb stores just in-frame clones and leaves some out. The repertoire consists of fewer than 95,000 clones, with roughly four fifths occurring once and the leading ten covering about 0.53%. Germline CDR1 and CDR2: MNHEY and SVGAGI. V lost 3 bases and J lost 1, with 6 bases in between. The CDR3 runs to 13 residues. Whole-study results and caveats: Among TCR beta chains, those listed as cytomegalovirus-associated numbered some 170.

Comment on this clone: Antigen: not known. Other DNA sequences in this sample translate to the same CDR3.

The V call is TRBV6-5, the J call TRBJ1-1; D possibly corresponds to TRBD1 (5 bases). The sample was PBMCs. The TCR was taken from a young man in good health and CMV-seronegative. CDR3 sequence reads: CASSYRGNTEAFF. CDR3 nucleotides: TGTGCCAGCAGTTATAGGGGGAACACTGAAGCTTTCTTT.